Detailed here is one T cell receptor (beta chain). This entry comes from a study of blood T cell repertoires in COVID-19. Study summary: Material from acute and convalescent COVID-19 was sourced from the United States, Italy and Spain. Sample material is recorded as cDNA or gDNA derived from T cells, B-cell-depleted T cells, or PBMCs.

As originally analysed: By means of reference gene primer amplification, nucleated cell counts were estimated. TCRdb keeps only in-frame clones here, not all; method: immunoSEQ multiplex PCR. V, J and clone size were drawn from that table, and D and trimming were deduced from the DNA. Counted here are more than 250,000 clones, approximately 88% occurring once; the ten biggest clones make up 1.6%. CDR1 is SNHLY and CDR2 is FYNNEI in the germline V gene. There are 15 residues in the CDR3. Between the trimmed V and J ends, which lost 3 bases and 0 bases, there was a span of 9 bases. Seattle patients were enrolled while actively infected and followed longitudinally.

Sequenced: peripheral blood. The rearrangement uses TRBV2 and TRBJ1-3; D not resolved. The sequence derives from a woman in her twenties or thirties with COVID-19, enrolled during active disease. This chain's CDR3 is CASSEVQSSGNTIYF. The CDR3 DNA follows: TGTGCCAGCAGTGAGGTACAGAGCTCTGGAAACACCATATATTTT.